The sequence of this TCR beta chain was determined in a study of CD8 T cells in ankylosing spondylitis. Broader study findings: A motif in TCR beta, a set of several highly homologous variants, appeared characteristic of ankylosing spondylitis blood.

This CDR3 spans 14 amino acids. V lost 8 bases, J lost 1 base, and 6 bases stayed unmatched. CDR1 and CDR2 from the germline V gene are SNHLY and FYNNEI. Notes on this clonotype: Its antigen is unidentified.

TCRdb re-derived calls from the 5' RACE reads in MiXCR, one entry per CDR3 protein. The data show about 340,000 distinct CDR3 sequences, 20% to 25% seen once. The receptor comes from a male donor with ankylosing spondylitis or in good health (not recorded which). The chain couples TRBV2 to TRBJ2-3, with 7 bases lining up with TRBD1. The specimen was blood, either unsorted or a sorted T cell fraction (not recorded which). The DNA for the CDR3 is TGTGCCAGCGTCGGGCAGGGGGGCACAGATACGCAGTATTTT. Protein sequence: CASVGQGGTDTQYF. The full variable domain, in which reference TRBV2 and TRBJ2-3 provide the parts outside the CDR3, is EPEVTQTPSHQVTQMGQEVILRCVPISNHLYFYWYRQILGQKVEFLVSFYNNEISEKSEIFDDQFSVERPDGSNFTLKIRSTKLEDSAMYFCASVGQGGTDTQYFGPGTRLTVL.